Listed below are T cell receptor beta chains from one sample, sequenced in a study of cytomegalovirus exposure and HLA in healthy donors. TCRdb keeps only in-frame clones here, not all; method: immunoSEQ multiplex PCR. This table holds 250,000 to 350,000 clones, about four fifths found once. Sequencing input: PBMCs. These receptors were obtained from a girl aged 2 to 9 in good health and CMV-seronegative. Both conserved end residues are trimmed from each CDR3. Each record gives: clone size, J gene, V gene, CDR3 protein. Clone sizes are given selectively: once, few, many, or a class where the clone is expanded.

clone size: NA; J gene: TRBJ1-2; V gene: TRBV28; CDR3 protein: ASSFGGKRSYT
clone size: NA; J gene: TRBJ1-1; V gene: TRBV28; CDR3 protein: ASSTGSGTEAF
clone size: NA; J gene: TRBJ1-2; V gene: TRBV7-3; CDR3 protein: ASSLMGQGVS
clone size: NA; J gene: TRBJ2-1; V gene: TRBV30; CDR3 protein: AWSVLGGSYNEQF
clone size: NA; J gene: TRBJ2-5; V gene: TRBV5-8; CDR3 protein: ASSLRTGREETQY
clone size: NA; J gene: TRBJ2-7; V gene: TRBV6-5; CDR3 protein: ASLASGSGRGEQY
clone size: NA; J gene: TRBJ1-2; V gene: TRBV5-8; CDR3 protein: ASSLSGRGRYGYT
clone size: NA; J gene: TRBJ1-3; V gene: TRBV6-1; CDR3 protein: ASSPGQFSGNTIY
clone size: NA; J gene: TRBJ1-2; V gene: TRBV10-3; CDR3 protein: AISFFRDSNYGYT
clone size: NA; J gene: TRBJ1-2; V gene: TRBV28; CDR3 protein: ASSTSGQFDYGYT
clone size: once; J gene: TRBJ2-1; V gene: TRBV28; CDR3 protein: ASSLTWDRRFNEQF
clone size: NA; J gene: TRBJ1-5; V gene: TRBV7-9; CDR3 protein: ASSREYGGNQPQH
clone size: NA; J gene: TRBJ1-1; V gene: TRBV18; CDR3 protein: ASSPLRTQGYVNTEAF
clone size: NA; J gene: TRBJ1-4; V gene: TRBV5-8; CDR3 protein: ASSFRWGPNEKLF
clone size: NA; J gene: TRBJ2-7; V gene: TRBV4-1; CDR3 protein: ASSHLTRGTSRIEQY
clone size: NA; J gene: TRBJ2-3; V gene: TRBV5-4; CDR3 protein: ASSLGVSGNTDTQY
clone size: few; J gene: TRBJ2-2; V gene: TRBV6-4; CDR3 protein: ASREINTGELF
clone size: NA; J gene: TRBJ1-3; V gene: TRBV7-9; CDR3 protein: ASSTSGYSGNTIY
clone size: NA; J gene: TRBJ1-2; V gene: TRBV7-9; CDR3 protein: ASSPRGNNYGYT
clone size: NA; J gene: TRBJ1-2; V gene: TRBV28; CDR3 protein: ASTEGTGRIGYT
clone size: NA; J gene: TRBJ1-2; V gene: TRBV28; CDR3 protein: ASSLKGFGYT
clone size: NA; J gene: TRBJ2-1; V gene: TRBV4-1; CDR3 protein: ASSQEAGGWGGGTYNEQF
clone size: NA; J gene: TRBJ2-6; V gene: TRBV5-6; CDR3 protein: ASSSGGTNASGANVLT
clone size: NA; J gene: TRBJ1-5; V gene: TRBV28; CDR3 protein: ASSSLRQGWNQPQH
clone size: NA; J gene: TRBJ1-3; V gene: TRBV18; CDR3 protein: ASSPPDRAGNTIY
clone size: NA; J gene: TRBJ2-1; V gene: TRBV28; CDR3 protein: ASSHLLAGGGDEQF
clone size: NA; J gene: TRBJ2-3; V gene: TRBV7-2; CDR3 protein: ASSREGSVRTDTQY
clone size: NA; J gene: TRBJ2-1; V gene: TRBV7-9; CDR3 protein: ASSRDSYNEQF
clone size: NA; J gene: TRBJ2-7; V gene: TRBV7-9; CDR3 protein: ASSPTESSYEQY
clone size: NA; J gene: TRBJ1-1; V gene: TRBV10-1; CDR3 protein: ASSEVVGREAF
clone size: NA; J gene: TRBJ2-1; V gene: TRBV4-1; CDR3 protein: ASSQLAGGPDNEQF
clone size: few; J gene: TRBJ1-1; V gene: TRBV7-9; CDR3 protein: ASSKDRRDAEAF
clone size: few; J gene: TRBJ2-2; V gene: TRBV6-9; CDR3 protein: AGAISGGAENTGELF
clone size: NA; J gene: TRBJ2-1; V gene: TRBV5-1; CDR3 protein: ASSLVGGGAYYNEQF
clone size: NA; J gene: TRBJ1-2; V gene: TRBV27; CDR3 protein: ASSYSTGVPYGYT
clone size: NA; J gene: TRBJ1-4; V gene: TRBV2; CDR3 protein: ASRGGSATNEKLF
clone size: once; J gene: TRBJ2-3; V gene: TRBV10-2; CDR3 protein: ASSDFLLAWAYTSTDTQY
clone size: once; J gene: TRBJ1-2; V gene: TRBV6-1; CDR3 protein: ASSEAFDRDYGYT
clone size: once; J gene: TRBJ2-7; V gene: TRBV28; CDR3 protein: ASSPTQGFDYEQY
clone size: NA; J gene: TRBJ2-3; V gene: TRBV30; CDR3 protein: AWRVGGGTDTQY
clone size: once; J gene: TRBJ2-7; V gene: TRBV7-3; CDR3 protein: ASSLAGGPSGEQY
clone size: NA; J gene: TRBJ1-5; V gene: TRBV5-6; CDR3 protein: ASSLRAGAVNQPQH
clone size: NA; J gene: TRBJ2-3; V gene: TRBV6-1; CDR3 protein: ASRHAGGITDTQY